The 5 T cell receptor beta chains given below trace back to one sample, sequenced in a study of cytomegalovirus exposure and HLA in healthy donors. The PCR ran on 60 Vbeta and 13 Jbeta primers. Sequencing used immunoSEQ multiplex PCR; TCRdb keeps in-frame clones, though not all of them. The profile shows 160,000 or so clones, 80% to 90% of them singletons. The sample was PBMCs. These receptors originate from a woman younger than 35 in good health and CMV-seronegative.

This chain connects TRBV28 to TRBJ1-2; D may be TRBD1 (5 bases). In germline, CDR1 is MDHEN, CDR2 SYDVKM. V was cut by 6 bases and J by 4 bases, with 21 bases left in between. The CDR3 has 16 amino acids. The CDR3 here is CASSRTGEALGYGYTF. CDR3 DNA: TGTGCCAGCAGCAGGACGGGGGAGGCTCTTGGCTATGGCTACACCTTC.

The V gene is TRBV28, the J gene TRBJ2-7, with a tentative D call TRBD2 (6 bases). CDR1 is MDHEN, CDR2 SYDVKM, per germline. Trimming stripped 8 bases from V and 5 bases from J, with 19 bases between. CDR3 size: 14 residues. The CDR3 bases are TGTGCCAGCCGTAGTGGGACTTCTGCCCACGAGCAGTACTTC. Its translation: CASRSGTSAHEQYF.

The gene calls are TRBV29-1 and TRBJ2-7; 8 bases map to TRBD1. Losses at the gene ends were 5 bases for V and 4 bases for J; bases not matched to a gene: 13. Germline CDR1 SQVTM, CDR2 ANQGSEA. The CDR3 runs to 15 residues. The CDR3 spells CSVTGLGTGYYEQYF. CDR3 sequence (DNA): TGCAGCGTTACGGGATTGGGGACAGGATATTACGAGCAGTACTTC.

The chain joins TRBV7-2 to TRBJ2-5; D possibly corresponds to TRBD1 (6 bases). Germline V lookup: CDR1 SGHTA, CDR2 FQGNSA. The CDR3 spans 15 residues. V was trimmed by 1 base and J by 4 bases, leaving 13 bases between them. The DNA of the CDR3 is TGTGCCAGCAGCTTAGGATGGGGGCTCGGAGAGACCCAGTACTTC. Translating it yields CASSLGWGLGETQYF.

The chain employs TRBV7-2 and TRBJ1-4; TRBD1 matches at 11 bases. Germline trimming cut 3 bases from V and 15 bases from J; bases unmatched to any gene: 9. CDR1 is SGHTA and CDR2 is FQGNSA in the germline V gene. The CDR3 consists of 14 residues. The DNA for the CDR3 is TGTGCCAGCAGCTTCGACAGGGACAGGGGGTTATTGTTTTTT. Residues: CASSFDRDRGLLFF. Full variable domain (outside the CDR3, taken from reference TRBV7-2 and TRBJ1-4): GAGVSQSPSNKVTEKGKDVELRCDPISGHTALYWYRQSLGQGLEFLIYFQGNSAPDKSGLPSDRFSAERTGGSVSTLTIQRTQQEDSAVYLCASSFDRDRGLLFFGSGTQLSVL.